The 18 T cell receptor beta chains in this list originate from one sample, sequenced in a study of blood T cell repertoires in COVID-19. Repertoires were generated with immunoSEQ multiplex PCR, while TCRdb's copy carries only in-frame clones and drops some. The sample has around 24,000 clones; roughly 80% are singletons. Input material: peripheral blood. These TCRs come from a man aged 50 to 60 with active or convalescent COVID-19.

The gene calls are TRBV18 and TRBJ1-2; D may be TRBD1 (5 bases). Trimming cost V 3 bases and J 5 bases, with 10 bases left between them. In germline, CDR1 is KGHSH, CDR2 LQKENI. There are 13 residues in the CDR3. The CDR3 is CASSPATEYGYTF. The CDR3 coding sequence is TGTGCCAGCTCACCTGCGACAGAATATGGCTACACCTTC.

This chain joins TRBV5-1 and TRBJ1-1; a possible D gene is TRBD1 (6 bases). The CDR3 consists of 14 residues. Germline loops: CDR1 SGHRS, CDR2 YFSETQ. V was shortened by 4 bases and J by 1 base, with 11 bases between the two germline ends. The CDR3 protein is CASSPQTGNTEAFF. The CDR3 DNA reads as TGCGCCAGCAGCCCCCAGACAGGGAACACTGAAGCTTTCTTT. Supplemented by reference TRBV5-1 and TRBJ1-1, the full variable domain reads KAGVTQTPRYLIKTRGQQVTLSCSPISGHRSVSWYQQTPGQGLQFLFEYFSETQRNKGNFPGRFSGRQFSNSRSEMNVSTLELGDSALYLCASSPQTGNTEAFFGQGTRLTVV.

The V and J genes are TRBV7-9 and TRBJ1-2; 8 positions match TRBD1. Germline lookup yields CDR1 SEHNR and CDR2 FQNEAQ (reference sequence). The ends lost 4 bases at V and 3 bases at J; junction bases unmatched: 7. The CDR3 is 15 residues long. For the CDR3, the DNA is TGTGCCAGCAGCTCCCCCAGGGGGCCATACTATGGCTACACCTTC. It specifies CASSSPRGPYYGYTF. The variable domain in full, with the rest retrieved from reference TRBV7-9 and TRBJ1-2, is DTGVSQNPRHKITKRGQNVTFRCDPISEHNRLYWYRQTLGQGPEFLTYFQNEAQLEKSRLLSDRFSAERPKGSFSTLEIQRTEQGDSAMYLCASSSPRGPYYGYTFGSGTRLTVV.

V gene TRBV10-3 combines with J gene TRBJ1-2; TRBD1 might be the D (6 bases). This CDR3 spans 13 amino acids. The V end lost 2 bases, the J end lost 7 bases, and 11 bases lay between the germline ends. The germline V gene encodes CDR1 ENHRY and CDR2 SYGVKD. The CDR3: CAISEGQKSGYTF. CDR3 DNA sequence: TGTGCCATCAGTGAGGGACAGAAAAGTGGCTACACCTTC.

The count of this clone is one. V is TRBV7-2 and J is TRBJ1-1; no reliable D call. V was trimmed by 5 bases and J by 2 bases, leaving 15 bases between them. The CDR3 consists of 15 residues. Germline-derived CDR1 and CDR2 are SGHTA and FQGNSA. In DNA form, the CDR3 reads TGTGCCAGCAGCCCGTACAGTCTCTATAACACTGAAGCTTTCTTT. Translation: CASSPYSLYNTEAFF. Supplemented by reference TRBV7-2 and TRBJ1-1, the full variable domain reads GAGVSQSPSNKVTEKGKDVELRCDPISGHTALYWYRQSLGQGLEFLIYFQGNSAPDKSGLPSDRFSAERTGGSVSTLTIQRTQQEDSAVYLCASSPYSLYNTEAFFGQGTRLTVV.

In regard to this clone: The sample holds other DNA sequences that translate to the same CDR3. CDR3 DNA sequence: TGTGCCAGCAGTTACGGGTATAGCGGCTACGAGCAGTACTTC. Protein product: CASSYGYSGYEQYF. The chain links TRBV6-6 to TRBJ2-7, with a tentative D call TRBD2 (6 bases). The germline gives CDR1 MNHNY, CDR2 SVGAGI (reference sequence). V was shortened by 2 bases and J by 3 bases, with 11 bases between the two germline ends. The CDR3 loop spans 14 amino acids.

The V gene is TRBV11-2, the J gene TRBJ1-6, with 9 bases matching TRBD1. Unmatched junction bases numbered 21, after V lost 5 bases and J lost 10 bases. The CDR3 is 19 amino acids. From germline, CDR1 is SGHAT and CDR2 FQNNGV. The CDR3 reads CASSPTGTGSPGVSSPLHF. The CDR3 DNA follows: TGTGCCAGCAGCCCAACCGGGACAGGGTCACCCGGCGTGAGCTCACCCCTCCACTTT.

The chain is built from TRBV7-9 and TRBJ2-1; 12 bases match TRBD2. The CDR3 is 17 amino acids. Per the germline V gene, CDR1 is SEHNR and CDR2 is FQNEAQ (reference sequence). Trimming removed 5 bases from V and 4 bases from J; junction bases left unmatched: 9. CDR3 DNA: TGTGCCAGCAGCCCATCTAGCGGGAGGGACTTTTACAATGAGCAGTTCTTC. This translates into CASSPSSGRDFYNEQFF.

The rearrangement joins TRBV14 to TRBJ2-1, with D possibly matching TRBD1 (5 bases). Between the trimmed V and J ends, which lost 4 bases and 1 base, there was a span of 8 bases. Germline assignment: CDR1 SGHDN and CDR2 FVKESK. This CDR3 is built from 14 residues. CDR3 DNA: TGTGCCAGCAGCCTCCAGGGATCCTACAATGAGCAGTTCTTC. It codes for CASSLQGSYNEQFF.

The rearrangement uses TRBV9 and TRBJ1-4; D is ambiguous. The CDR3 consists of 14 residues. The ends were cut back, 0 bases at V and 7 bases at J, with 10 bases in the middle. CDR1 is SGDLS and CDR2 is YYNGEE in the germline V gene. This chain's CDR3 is CASSVGTAGEKLFF. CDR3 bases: TGTGCCAGCAGCGTAGGGACCGCGGGTGAAAAACTGTTTTTT.

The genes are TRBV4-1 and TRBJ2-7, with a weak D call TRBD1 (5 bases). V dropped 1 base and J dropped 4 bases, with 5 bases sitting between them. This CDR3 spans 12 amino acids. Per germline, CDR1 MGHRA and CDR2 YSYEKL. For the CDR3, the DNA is TGCGCCAGCAGCCAAGCAGGGTACGAGCAGTACTTC. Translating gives CASSQAGYEQYF.

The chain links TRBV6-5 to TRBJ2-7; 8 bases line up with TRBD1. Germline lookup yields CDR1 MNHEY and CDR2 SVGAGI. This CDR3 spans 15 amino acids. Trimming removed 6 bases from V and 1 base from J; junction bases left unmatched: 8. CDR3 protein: CASSDRGFRSYEQYF. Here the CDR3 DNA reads TGTGCCAGCAGCGACAGGGGTTTTCGGTCCTACGAGCAGTACTTC.

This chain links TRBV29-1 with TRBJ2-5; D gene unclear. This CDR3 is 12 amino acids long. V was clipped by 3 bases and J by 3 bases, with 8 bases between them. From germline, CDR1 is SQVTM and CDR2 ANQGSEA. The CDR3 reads CSVDAAEETQYF. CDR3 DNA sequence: TGCAGCGTTGACGCGGCCGAAGAGACCCAGTACTTC.

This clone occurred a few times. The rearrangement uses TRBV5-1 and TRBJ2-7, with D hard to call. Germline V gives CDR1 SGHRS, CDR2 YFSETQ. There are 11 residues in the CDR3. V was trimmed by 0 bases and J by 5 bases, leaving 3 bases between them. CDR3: CASSLGDEQYF. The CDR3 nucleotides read TGCGCCAGCAGCTTGGGAGACGAGCAGTACTTC.

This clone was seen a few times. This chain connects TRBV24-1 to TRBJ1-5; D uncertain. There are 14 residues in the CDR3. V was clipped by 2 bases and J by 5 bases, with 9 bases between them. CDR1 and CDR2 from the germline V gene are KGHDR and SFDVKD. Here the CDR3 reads CATSDSGWDQPQHF. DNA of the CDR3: TGTGCCACCAGTGATTCCGGGTGGGATCAGCCCCAGCATTTT.

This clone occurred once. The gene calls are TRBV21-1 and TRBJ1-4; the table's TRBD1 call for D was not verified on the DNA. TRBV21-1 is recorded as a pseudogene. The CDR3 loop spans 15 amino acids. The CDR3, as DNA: TGTGCCAGCACCAGTGCACAGGGGGAGGGTGAAAAACTGTTTTTT. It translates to CASTSAQGEGEKLFF.

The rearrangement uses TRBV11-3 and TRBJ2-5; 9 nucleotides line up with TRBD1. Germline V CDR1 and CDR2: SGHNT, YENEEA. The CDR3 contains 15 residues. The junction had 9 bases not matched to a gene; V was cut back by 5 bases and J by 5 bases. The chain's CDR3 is CASSPPGQGGETQYF. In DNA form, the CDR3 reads TGTGCCAGCAGCCCACCGGGACAGGGAGGTGAGACCCAGTACTTC.

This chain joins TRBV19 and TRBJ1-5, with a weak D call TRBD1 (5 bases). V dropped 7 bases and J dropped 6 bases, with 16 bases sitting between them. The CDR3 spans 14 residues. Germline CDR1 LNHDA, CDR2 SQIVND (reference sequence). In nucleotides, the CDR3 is TGTGCCAGTACGGACCTCCAGGGTTTTCAGCCCCAGCATTTT. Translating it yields CASTDLQGFQPQHF.